The clone carrying this TCR beta chain has a handful of counts. Indicated time point: pre-treatment sample, taken before nivolumab and TIL therapy. Pleural nodules or supraclavicular lymph nodes made up most of the excised metastases sampled. The data were taken from a study of TIL therapy for anti-PD-1-resistant metastatic lung cancer. The V gene lost 8 bases and the J gene lost 2 bases, with 13 bases spanning the gap. Germline CDR1 is LGHDT and CDR2 is YNNKEL (reference sequence). This CDR3 region has 14 residues. Sequencing used immunoSEQ v3. Repertoires were generated with immunoSEQ multiplex PCR, while TCRdb's copy carries only in-frame clones and drops some. The table records approximately 92,000 clones, roughly 65% of them present only once.

Sequenced here: tumor tissue, sampled at baseline. The receptor's source is a person between 25 and 80 years old with non-small cell lung cancer. The chain uses TRBV3-1 (or the pseudogene TRBV3-2) and TRBJ1-3, with D perhaps matching TRBD1 (6 bases). CDR3 coding DNA: TGTGCCAGCTTGCAACAGGGAACTGGAAACACCATATATTTT. Its translation is CASLQQGTGNTIYF.